These 11 T cell receptor beta chains share one sample of origin, sequenced in a study of CD8 T cells in acute hepatitis C reinfection (dated by TCRdb to about 2021). The method was the immunoSEQ multiplex PCR assay. The immuneACCESS repertoire file appears here via TCRdb, limited to in-frame rearrangements. These files lack a portion of the clones; in checked studies, under half of the deficit traces to unresolved V genes, and the cause of the others is not known. This sample comprises 30,000 to 40,000 clones, approximately 85% of them detected only once. The ten biggest clones cover approximately 9.9% of the sample. The sample's time point label, decoded: naive CD8 control sorted from an acute-time-point sample. What was sequenced was naive CD8+ T cells from PBMCs. Reading the label with the study, this specimen's cell subset or site is: sorted total naive CD45RO-negative CD8+ T cells. The receptors derive from a woman between 18 and 29 years old who spontaneously cleared hepatitis C infection.

This sequence joins TRBV5-8 and TRBJ1-1, with D tentatively TRBD1 (6 bases). Germline-derived CDR1 and CDR2 are SGHTS and YDEGEE. V lost 4 bases and J 6 bases, leaving 16 bases between the germline ends. The CDR3 is made up of 14 amino acids. The CDR3 loop reads CASSLYPGDAEAFF. CDR3 DNA: TGTGCCAGCAGCCTTTACCCAGGGGACGCTGAAGCTTTCTTT.

The rearrangement links TRBV14 to TRBJ1-3; D not certain. The CDR3 has 14 amino acids. CDR1 and CDR2 (germline): SGHDN, FVKESK. The V end was cut by 1 base, the J end by 7 bases, with 11 bases between. CDR3 sequence (DNA): TGTGCCAGCAGCCAAGTCGACGGGCCCAACACCATATATTTT. It yields the protein CASSQVDGPNTIYF.

This rearrangement joins TRBV27 to TRBJ2-7, with D perhaps matching TRBD2 (6 bases). Germline values: CDR1 MNHEY, CDR2 SMNVEV (reference sequence). The CDR3 totals 14 residues. V was trimmed by 9 bases and J by 0 bases, leaving 15 bases between them. CDR3 sequence reads: CASGQQEGSYEQYF. The CDR3 DNA sequence: TGTGCCAGTGGACAACAGGAGGGCTCCTACGAGCAGTACTTC.

The rearrangement joins TRBV6-5 to TRBJ2-7; weak D call: TRBD1 (5 bases). Germline V gene lookup returns CDR1 MNHEY and CDR2 SVGAGI. The CDR3 spans 14 residues. V lost 2 bases and J 3 bases, leaving 11 bases between the germline ends. CDR3 region: CASSYGASNYEQYF. The CDR3 DNA reads as TGTGCCAGCAGTTACGGGGCCAGTAACTACGAGCAGTACTTC.

This chain links TRBV5-6 with TRBJ2-2; 8 bases line up with TRBD2. V gave up 4 bases and J gave up 8 bases; unmatched junction bases: 7. The CDR3 has 14 residues. Per germline, CDR1 SGHDT and CDR2 YYEEEE. The CDR3 loop reads CASSARTSFGELFF. CDR3 bases: TGTGCCAGCAGCGCCAGGACTAGCTTTGGGGAGCTGTTTTTT.

The chain is built from TRBV13 and TRBJ2-1; 8 positions agree with TRBD1. Germline V CDR1 and CDR2: PRHDT, FYEKMQ (reference sequence). Trimming removed 3 bases from V and 9 bases from J; junction bases left unmatched: 1. The CDR3 has 12 amino acids. CDR3 DNA sequence: TGTGCCAGCAGCTTCAGGGGGCCTGAGCAGTTCTTC. It translates to CASSFRGPEQFF.

This chain links TRBV27 with TRBJ2-7, with 9 bases identical to TRBD2. CDR3 length equals 14 residues. Looked up from germline, CDR1 is MNHEY and CDR2 is SMNVEV (reference sequence). J lost 1 base, V lost 8 bases, and 6 bases had no gene match. In DNA, the CDR3 is TGTGCCAGCTCGATAGCGGGAGTGTCCTACGAGCAGTACTTC. Its protein product is CASSIAGVSYEQYF.

The rearrangement links TRBV6-1 to TRBJ2-7; TRBD2 matches at 7 bases. This CDR3 has 14 residues. Germline CDR1 reads MNHNS; CDR2 reads SASEGT. J was trimmed by 3 bases and V by 10 bases; bases with no gene match: 12. The DNA for the CDR3 is TGTGCCACCGACCCGACTAGCTTTATCTACGAGCAGTACTTC. Amino acids: CATDPTSFIYEQYF.

The chain recombines TRBV27 with TRBJ2-7, with a possible D match to TRBD1 (6 bases). Germline V CDR1 and CDR2: MNHEY, SMNVEV (reference sequence). V gave up 6 bases and J gave up 1 base, with 10 bases separating them. The CDR3 consists of 13 residues. The CDR3 DNA sequence: TGTGCCAGCAGGGGCAGGGGTTCCTACGAGCAGTACTTC. Its protein is CASRGRGSYEQYF.

The chain couples TRBV4-1 to TRBJ2-5, with D perhaps given as TRBD1 or TRBD2 (5 bases each). The CDR3 length is 16 residues. V lost 2 bases and J lost 5, with 18 bases in between. Germline V gene sequence: CDR1 MGHRA, CDR2 YSYEKL. CDR3 region: CASSQYSADWGETQYF. CDR3 bases: TGCGCCAGCAGCCAATATTCAGCGGACTGGGGCGAGACCCAGTACTTC.

This chain connects TRBV30 to TRBJ2-5, with TRBD2 as a possible D gene (7 bases). Per the germline V gene, CDR1 is GTSNPN and CDR2 is SVGIG (reference sequence). This CDR3 has 16 residues. Trimming pared 7 bases from V and 1 base from J, leaving 22 bases between. CDR3 loop: CASTDRLGGAQETQYF. The DNA of the CDR3 is TGTGCCTCCACTGATCGACTAGGGGGGGCCCAAGAGACCCAGTACTTC.